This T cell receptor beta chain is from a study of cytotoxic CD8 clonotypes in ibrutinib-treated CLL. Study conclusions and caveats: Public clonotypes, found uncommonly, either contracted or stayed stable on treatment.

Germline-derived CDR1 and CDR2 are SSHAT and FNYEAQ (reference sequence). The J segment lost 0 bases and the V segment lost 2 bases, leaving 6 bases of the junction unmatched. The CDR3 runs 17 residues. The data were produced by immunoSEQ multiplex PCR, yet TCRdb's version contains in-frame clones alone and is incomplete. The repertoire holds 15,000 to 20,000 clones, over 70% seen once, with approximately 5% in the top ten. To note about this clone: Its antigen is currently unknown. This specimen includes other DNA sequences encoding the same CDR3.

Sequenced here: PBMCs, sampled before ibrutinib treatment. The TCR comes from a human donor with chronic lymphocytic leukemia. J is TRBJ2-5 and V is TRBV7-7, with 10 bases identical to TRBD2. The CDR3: CASSLRLAGANQETQYF. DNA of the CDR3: TGTGCCAGCAGCTTAAGGCTAGCGGGGGCCAACCAAGAGACCCAGTACTTC.